This is a list of T cell receptor beta chains from one sample in a study of T cells in localized non-small cell lung cancer. Generated by immunoSEQ multiplex PCR, the TCRdb table keeps only in-frame clones and is missing some. The sample shows approximately 54,000 clones, 86% of them seen only once. The sample consisted of peripheral blood, taken before any cancer treatment. The receptors come from a woman aged 40-75 years with stage I lung adenocarcinoma. Each CDR3 is given with its conserved first and last residue. A D gene is named only where the DNA matches it firmly. A row's size may be missing; if present it is once, few, many or a size class.

clone size	D gene	V gene	J gene	CDR3 DNA	CDR3 protein
.	.	TRBV19	TRBJ2-1	TGTGCCAGTAGTATAGATCGGGGACTCAACAATGAGCAGTTCTTC	CASSIDRGLNNEQFF
.	.	TRBV10-3	TRBJ1-3	TGTGCCATCAGTGAGTCGCCGCCTGGAAACACCATATATTTT	CAISESPPGNTIYF
.	.	TRBV6-6	TRBJ1-1	TGTGCCAGCAGTTACGGGAGGAACACTGAAGCTTTCTTT	CASSYGRNTEAFF
.	.	TRBV25-1	TRBJ2-3	TGTGCCAGCAGTGTCCTAGTCACAGATACGCAGTATTTT	CASSVLVTDTQYF
.	TRBD2	TRBV5-5	TRBJ2-2	TGTGCCAGCAGCTTCCGGGAGGCGAACACCGGGGAGCTGTTTTTT	CASSFREANTGELFF
.	.	TRBV4-3	TRBJ1-4	TGCGCCAGCAGCCAAGGGGGGATACGGGAAAAACTGTTTTTT	CASSQGGIREKLFF
.	.	TRBV27	TRBJ1-2	TGTGCCAGCAGTTTATCGATAATAGGGGGTTCAGGATATGGCTACACCTTC	CASSLSIIGGSGYGYTF
.	TRBD1	TRBV19	TRBJ2-3	TGTGCCAGTAGCCCACCGGGACAGGGGATTACAGATACGCAGTATTTT	CASSPPGQGITDTQYF
.	.	TRBV29-1	TRBJ1-5	TGCAGCGCGGGAGGGGAGGGTCAGCCCCAGCATTTT	CSAGGEGQPQHF
.	.	TRBV7-8	TRBJ2-1	TGTGCCAGCAGCCCTGGGGGGCCGTACTACAATGAGCAGTTCTTC	CASSPGGPYYNEQFF
.	.	TRBV9	TRBJ2-2	TGTGCCAGCAGCACCGACGGGTCCACCGGGGAGCTGTTTTTT	CASSTDGSTGELFF
.	.	TRBV25-1	TRBJ1-1	TGTGCCAGCGTGGGACCGCAGAACACTGAAGCTTTCTTT	CASVGPQNTEAFF
.	TRBD1	TRBV5-1	TRBJ1-5	TGCGCCAGCAGCCCTACCGGGACAGGGAATAGCAATCAGCCCCAGCATTTT	CASSPTGTGNSNQPQHF
.	TRBD1	TRBV28	TRBJ1-1	TGTGCCAGCAGTTTAAACAGGGGGGTGAACACTGAAGCTTTCTTT	CASSLNRGVNTEAFF
.	.	TRBV7-9	TRBJ1-1	TGTGCCAGCAGCCAAGATATAAGGGGGGATGCTTTCTTT	CASSQDIRGDAFF
few	TRBD1	TRBV5-6	TRBJ1-4	TGTGCCAGCAGCCATAACAGGGGGCAGGGTGAAAAACTGTTTTTT	CASSHNRGQGEKLFF
once	.	TRBV2	TRBJ1-1	TGTGCCAGCAGTCCAAGCGAAATTAGCACTGAAGCTTTCTTT	CASSPSEISTEAFF
.	TRBD1	TRBV19	TRBJ1-1	TGTGCCAGTAGTAAAGGGACAGGGCCGGTCGGCACTGAAGCTTTCTTT	CASSKGTGPVGTEAFF
.	.	TRBV19	TRBJ2-1	TGTGCCAGTAGATGGGGTAGCTCCTCCTACAATGAGCAGTTCTTC	CASRWGSSSYNEQFF
.	TRBD2	TRBV7-8	TRBJ2-1	TGTGCCAGCAGCCTAGCGGGGGGGCCCGAGCGGGAGCAGTTCTTC	CASSLAGGPEREQFF
.	TRBD1	TRBV4-3	TRBJ2-3	TGCGCCAGCAGCCAACCGGGACAGGGTCCAAATACGCAGTATTTT	CASSQPGQGPNTQYF
.	.	TRBV6-1	TRBJ1-2	TGTGCCAGCAGTGAAGTAGGCGGATATGGCTACACCTTC	CASSEVGGYGYTF
.	TRBD1	TRBV6-1	TRBJ2-1	TGTGCCAGCAGGAGGACAGGGATCAATGAGCAGTTCTTC	CASRRTGINEQFF
.	TRBD1	TRBV28	TRBJ1-1	TGTGCCAGCAGTTTCCCCCGGACAGGGATAGACACTGAAGCTTTCTTT	CASSFPRTGIDTEAFF
.	TRBD2	TRBV7-8	TRBJ2-2	TGTGCCAGCAGCTTAATCGCTAGCGGGGGGTTCAACACCGGAGAGCTGTTTTTT	CASSLIASGGFNTGELFF
.	TRBD2	TRBV5-1	TRBJ2-5	TGCGCCAGCAGCTTGGCCGGGGGACTAGCGGGGTTTGAGCAGTACTTC	CASSLAGGLAGFEQYF
.	.	TRBV6-5	TRBJ1-1	TGTGCCAGCAGTCCGACGGGAGGGAGTGAAGCTTTCTTT	CASSPTGGSEAFF
.	TRBD1	TRBV7-2	TRBJ1-5	TGTGCCAGCAGCTCACCGGGACAGGGTAATCAGCCCCAGCATTTT	CASSSPGQGNQPQHF
.	TRBD2	TRBV14	TRBJ2-3	TGTGCCAGCAGCCAAGGGGGGGGACTACGCACAGATACGCAGTATTTT	CASSQGGGLRTDTQYF
.	TRBD2	TRBV7-9	TRBJ2-3	TGTGCCAGCAGCCAATTAGCGGGGGGGCGCACAGATACGCAGTATTTT	CASSQLAGGRTDTQYF
once	.	TRBV7-3	TRBJ2-1	TGTGCCAGCAGCTTAAATCGCTTAGACAATGAGCAGTTCTTC	CASSLNRLDNEQFF
.	.	TRBV28	TRBJ1-3	TGTGCCAGCAGTTCCCCCGCAATGAACACCATATATTTT	CASSSPAMNTIYF
.	TRBD2	TRBV11-2	TRBJ2-5	TGTGCCAGCAGTTTGTTAGCGGGGGGGCTCCAAGAGACCCAGTACTTC	CASSLLAGGLQETQYF
.	.	TRBV25-1	TRBJ2-3	TGTGCCAGCAGTGACACAGGGTTCACAGATACGCAGTATTTT	CASSDTGFTDTQYF
.	.	TRBV4-3	TRBJ2-7	TGCGCCAGCAGCCAAGCCCGGGTTGCGGTATACGAGCAGTACTTC	CASSQARVAVYEQYF
.	.	TRBV7-8	TRBJ2-1	TGTGCCAGCAGCTTAGCTATCATCTCCTACAATGAGCAGTTCTTC	CASSLAIISYNEQFF
once	.	TRBV7-9	TRBJ2-1	TGTGCCAGCATCTTTCGGGCAGGGGGGCATGAGCAGTTCTTC	CASIFRAGGHEQFF
.	.	TRBV5-6	TRBJ1-2	TGTGCCAGCAGCTTGGGGTGGACCCTTGGCTACACCTTC	CASSLGWTLGYTF
.	TRBD1	TRBV5-8	TRBJ2-3	TGTGCCAGCAGCATCGGACAGGGAATGACAGATACGCAGTATTTT	CASSIGQGMTDTQYF
.	.	TRBV11-2	TRBJ2-7	TGTGCCAGCAGCTTTTTAGCGCCCGCCTCCTACGAGCAGTACTTC	CASSFLAPASYEQYF
.	TRBD1	TRBV7-2	TRBJ2-1	TGTGCCAGCAGCTTAGTCCCAGGGGGAAGCAATGAGCAGTTCTTC	CASSLVPGGSNEQFF
.	.	TRBV27	TRBJ1-5	TGTGCCAGCAGTTTAACAGGACAGCTGAGCAATCAGCCCCAGCATTTT	CASSLTGQLSNQPQHF
.	TRBD1	TRBV30	TRBJ1-1	TGTGCCTGGATCGCCGGGACAGGGAACACTGAAGCTTTCTTT	CAWIAGTGNTEAFF
.	.	TRBV5-6	TRBJ1-1	TGTGCCAGCAGCTTATTTCGAGCCCTGAACACTGAAGCTTTCTTT	CASSLFRALNTEAFF